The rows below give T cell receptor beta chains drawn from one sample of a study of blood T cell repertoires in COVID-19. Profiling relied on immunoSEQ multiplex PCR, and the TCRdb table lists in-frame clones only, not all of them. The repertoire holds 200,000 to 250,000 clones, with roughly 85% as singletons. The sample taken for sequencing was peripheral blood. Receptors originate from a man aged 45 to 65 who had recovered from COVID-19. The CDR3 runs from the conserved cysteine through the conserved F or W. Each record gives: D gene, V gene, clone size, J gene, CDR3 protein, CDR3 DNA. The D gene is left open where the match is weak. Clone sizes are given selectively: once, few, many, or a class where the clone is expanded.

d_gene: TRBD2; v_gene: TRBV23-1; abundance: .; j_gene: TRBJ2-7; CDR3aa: CASKQRREELREQYF; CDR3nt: TGCGCCAGCAAGCAGAGGCGGGAGGAACTACGAGAGCAGTACTTC
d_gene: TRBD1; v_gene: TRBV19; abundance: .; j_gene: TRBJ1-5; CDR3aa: CASSITRDRARANQPQHF; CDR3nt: TGTGCCAGTAGTATTACACGGGACAGGGCACGGGCTAATCAGCCCCAGCATTTT
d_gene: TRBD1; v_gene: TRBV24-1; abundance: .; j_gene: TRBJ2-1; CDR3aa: CATSDPGQAGREQFF; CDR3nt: TGTGCCACCAGTGATCCCGGACAGGCAGGAAGGGAGCAGTTCTTC
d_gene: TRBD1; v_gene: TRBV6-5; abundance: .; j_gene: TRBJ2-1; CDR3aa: CASSYRDRGRSEQFF; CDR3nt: TGTGCCAGCAGTTACCGGGACAGGGGGCGGAGTGAGCAGTTCTTC
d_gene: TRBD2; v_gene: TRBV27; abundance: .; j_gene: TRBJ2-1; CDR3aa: CASSLSGTSAKYNEQFF; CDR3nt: TGTGCCAGCAGTTTATCGGGAACTAGCGCCAAGTACAATGAGCAGTTCTTC
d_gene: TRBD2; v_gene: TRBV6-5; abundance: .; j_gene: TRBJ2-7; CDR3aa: CASSGRGSGRREQYF; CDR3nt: TGTGCCAGCAGCGGCCGTGGTAGCGGGAGACGCGAGCAGTACTTC
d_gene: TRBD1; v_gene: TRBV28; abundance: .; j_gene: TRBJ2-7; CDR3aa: CASIEGDRASYEQYF; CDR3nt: TGTGCCAGCATCGAAGGGGACAGGGCGTCCTACGAGCAGTACTTC
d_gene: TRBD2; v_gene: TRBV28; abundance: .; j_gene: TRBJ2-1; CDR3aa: CASSLFIAGVYNEQFF; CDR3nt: TGTGCCAGCAGTTTATTTATAGCGGGTGTGTACAATGAGCAGTTCTTC
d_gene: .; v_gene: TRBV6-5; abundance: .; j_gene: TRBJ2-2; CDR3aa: CASSLDFTGELFF; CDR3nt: TGTGCCAGCAGTCTAGATTTCACCGGGGAGCTGTTTTTT
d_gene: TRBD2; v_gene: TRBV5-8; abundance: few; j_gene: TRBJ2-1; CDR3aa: CASSFLAGTSGRQYNEQFF; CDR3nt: TGTGCCAGCAGCTTTCTCGCCGGGACTAGCGGGAGGCAATACAATGAGCAGTTCTTC
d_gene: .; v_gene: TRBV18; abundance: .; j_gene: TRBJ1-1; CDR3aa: CASSPPGWSGNTEAFF; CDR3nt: TGTGCCAGCTCACCACCCGGTTGGTCAGGAAACACTGAAGCTTTCTTT
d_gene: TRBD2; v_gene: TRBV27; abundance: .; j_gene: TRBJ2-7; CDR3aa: CASGLAGWEQYF; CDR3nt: TGTGCCTCCGGTCTAGCGGGTTGGGAGCAGTACTTC
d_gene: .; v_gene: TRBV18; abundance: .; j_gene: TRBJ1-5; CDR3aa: CASSHRESNQPQHF; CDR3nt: TGTGCCAGCTCGCACAGGGAGAGCAATCAGCCCCAGCATTTT
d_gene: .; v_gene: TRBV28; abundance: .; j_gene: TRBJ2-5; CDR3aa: CASSSRTKDFGTQYF; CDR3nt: TGTGCCAGCAGCTCGCGGACGAAGGACTTCGGGACCCAGTACTTC
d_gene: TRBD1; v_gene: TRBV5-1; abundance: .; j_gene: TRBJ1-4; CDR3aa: CASSLRQGPNEKLFF; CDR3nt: TGCGCCAGCAGCTTGCGACAGGGACCTAATGAAAAACTGTTTTTT
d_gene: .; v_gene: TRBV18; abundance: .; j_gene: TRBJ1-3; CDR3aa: CASSPMPGSAGNTIYF; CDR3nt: TGTGCCAGCTCACCAATGCCAGGATCAGCTGGAAACACCATATATTTT
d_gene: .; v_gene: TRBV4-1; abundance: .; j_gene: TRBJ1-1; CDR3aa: CASSQDLRVGNTEAFF; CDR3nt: TGCGCCAGCAGCCAAGATCTGAGGGTCGGGAACACTGAAGCTTTCTTT
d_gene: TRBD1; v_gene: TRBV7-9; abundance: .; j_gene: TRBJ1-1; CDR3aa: CASSLLGGTDEAFF; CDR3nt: TGTGCCAGCAGCTTACTCGGAGGGACAGATGAAGCTTTCTTT
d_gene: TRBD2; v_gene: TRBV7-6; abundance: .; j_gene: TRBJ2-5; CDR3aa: CASSLGAPGLAGEETQYF; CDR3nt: TGTGCCAGCAGCTTGGGGGCTCCTGGACTAGCGGGAGAAGAGACCCAGTACTTC
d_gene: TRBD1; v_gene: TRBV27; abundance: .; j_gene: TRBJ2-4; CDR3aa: CASRTLGTGLAKNIQYF; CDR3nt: TGTGCCAGCAGGACCCTAGGGACAGGACTAGCCAAAAACATTCAGTACTTC
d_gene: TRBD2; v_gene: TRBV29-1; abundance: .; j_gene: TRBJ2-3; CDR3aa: CSVPGLAGGRHTDTQYF; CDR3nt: TGCAGCGTCCCGGGACTAGCGGGAGGGCGGCACACAGATACGCAGTATTTT
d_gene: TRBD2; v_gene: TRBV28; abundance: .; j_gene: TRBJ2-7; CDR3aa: CASSSSGLAGVYEQYF; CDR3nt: TGTGCCAGCAGTTCGTCGGGACTAGCGGGAGTGTACGAGCAGTACTTC
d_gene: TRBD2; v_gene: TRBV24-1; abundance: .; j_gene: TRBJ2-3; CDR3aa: CATSDLRGTSEGTDTQYF; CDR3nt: TGTGCCACCAGTGATTTGAGGGGGACTAGCGAGGGCACAGATACGCAGTATTTT
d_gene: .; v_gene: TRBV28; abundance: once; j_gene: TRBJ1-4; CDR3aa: CASAVGGYGLKLFF; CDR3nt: TGTGCCAGCGCGGTCGGGGGGTATGGTCTGAAACTGTTTTTT
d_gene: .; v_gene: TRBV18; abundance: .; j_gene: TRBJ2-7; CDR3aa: CASSPDRLRGYEQYF; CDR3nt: TGTGCCAGCTCACCGGACCGGTTGAGGGGGTACGAGCAGTACTTC
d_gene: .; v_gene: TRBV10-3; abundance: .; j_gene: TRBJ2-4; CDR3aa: CAIREVAKNIQYF; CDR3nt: TGTGCCATCCGAGAGGTAGCCAAAAACATTCAGTACTTC
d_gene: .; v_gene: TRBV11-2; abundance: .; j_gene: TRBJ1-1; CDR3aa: CASSPPMITVDTEAFF; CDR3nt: TGTGCCAGCAGCCCACCTATGATTACGGTTGACACTGAAGCTTTCTTT
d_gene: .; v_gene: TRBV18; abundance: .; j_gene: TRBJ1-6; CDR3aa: CASSPQGMENSPLHF; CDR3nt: TGTGCCAGCTCACCACAGGGGATGGAGAATTCACCCCTCCACTTT
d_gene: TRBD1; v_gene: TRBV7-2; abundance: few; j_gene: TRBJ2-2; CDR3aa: CASSLVGTGITGELFF; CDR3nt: TGTGCCAGCAGCTTAGTGGGGACAGGGATCACCGGGGAGCTGTTTTTT
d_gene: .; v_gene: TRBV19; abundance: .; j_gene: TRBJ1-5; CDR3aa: CASSLGGVGRPQSPQHF; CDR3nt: TGTGCCAGTAGTTTAGGGGGGGTAGGAAGGCCCCAGTCGCCCCAGCATTTT
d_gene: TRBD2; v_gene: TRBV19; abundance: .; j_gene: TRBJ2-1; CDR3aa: CASSSGLAPYNEQFF; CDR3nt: TGTGCCAGTAGTTCCGGACTAGCGCCCTACAATGAGCAGTTCTTC
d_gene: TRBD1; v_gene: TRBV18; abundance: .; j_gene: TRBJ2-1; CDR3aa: CASSPPQGWTYNEQFF; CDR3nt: TGTGCCAGCTCACCACCACAGGGGTGGACCTACAATGAGCAGTTCTTC
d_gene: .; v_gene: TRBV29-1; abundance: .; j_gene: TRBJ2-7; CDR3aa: CSTGLGKYF; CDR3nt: TGCAGCACCGGACTGGGGAAGTACTTC
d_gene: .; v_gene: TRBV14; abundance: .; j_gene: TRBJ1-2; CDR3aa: CASSPVTIDRDIANYGYTF; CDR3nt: TGTGCCAGCAGCCCCGTAACGATCGACCGGGACATAGCTAACTATGGCTACACCTTC
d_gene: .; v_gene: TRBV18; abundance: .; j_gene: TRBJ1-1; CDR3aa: CASSPTGFGGTEAFF; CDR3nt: TGTGCCAGCTCACCAACGGGTTTTGGGGGGACTGAAGCTTTCTTT
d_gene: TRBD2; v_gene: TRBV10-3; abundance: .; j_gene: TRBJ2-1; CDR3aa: CAISEDVLAGGGSEQFF; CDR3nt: TGTGCCATCAGTGAGGACGTACTAGCGGGAGGTGGTAGTGAGCAGTTCTTC
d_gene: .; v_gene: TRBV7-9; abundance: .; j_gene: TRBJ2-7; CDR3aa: CASTTPPRAYEQYF; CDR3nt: TGTGCCAGCACCACACCCCCCAGGGCCTACGAGCAGTACTTC
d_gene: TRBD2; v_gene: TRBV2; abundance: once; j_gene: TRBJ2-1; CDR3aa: CASRSRGGARNEQFF; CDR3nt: TGTGCCAGCAGATCGCGGGGGGGGGCGCGAAATGAGCAGTTCTTC
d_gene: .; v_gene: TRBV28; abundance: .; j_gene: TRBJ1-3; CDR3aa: CASSQGTDSGNTIYF; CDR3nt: TGTGCCAGCAGTCAAGGGACTGACTCTGGAAACACCATATATTTT
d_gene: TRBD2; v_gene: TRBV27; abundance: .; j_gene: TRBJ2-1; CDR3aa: CASSTRLAETYNEQFF; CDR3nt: TGTGCCAGCAGTACCAGACTAGCGGAAACCTACAATGAGCAGTTCTTC
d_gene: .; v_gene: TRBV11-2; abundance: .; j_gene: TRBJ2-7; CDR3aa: CASSLREAYEQYF; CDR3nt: TGTGCCAGCAGCCTTCGAGAGGCCTACGAGCAGTACTTC
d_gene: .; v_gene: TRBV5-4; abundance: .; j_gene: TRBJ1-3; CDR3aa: CASSLTGSGNTIYF; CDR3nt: TGTGCCAGCAGCTTGACAGGGAGCGGAAACACCATATATTTT
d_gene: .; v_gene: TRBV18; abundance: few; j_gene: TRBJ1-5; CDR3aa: CASSPDTGYSNQPQHF; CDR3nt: TGTGCCAGCTCACCCGACACAGGTTATAGCAATCAGCCCCAGCATTTT
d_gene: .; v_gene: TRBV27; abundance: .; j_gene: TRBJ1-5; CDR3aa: CASSSRGPISNQPQHF; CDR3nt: TGTGCCAGCAGTTCGAGAGGGCCGATTAGCAATCAGCCCCAGCATTTT
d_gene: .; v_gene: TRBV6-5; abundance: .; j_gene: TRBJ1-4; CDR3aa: CASSRDTGGGKLFF; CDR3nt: TGTGCCAGCAGCCGGGACACTGGGGGTGGAAAACTGTTTTTT
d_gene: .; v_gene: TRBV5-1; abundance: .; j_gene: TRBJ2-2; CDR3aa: CASSVQGKGTGELFF; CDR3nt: TGCGCCAGCAGCGTGCAGGGGAAAGGCACCGGGGAGCTGTTTTTT
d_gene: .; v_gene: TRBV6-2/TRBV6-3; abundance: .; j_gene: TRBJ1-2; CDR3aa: CASSYVRTGPTNYGYTF; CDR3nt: TGTGCCAGCAGTTACGTTCGTACAGGGCCTACTAACTATGGCTACACCTTC
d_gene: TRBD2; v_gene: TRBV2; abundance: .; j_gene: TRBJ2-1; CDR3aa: CASNQGLAGAYNEQFF; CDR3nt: TGTGCCAGCAACCAGGGACTAGCGGGAGCCTACAATGAGCAGTTCTTC
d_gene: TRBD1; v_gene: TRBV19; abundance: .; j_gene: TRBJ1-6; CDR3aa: CASSRQGARGSPLHF; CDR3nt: TGTGCCAGTAGTCGACAGGGGGCAAGGGGTTCACCCCTCCACTTT
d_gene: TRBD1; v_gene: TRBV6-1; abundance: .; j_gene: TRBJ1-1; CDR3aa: CASSEARTGGAFF; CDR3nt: TGTGCCAGCAGTGAAGCGCGCACAGGGGGGGCTTTCTTT
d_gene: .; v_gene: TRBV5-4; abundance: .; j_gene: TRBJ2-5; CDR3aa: CASSFRGQETQYF; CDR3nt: TGTGCCAGCAGCTTTCGAGGCCAAGAGACCCAGTACTTC
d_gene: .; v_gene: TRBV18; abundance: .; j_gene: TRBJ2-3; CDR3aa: CASSVRGGPAPDTQYF; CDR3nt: TGTGCCAGCTCGGTAAGGGGGGGCCCAGCCCCAGATACGCAGTATTTT
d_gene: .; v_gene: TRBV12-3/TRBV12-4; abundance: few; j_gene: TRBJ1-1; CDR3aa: CASSSIGVTEAFF; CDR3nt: TGTGCCAGCAGTTCGATAGGGGTCACTGAAGCTTTCTTT
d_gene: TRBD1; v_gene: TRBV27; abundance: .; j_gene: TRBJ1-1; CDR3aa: CASSLQGANTEAFF; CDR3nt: TGTGCCAGCAGTTTACAGGGGGCGAACACTGAAGCTTTCTTT
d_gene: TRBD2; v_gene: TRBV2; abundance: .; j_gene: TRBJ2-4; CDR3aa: CASRGTSGSKNIQYF; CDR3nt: TGTGCCAGCAGGGGGACTAGCGGGAGTAAAAACATTCAGTACTTC
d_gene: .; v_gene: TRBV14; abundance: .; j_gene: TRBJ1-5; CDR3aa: CASSPGLNQPQHF; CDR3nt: TGTGCCAGCAGCCCAGGACTCAATCAGCCCCAGCATTTT
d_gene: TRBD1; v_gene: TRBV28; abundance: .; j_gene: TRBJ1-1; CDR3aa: CASNQGVGTEAFF; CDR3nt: TGTGCCAGCAATCAGGGGGTGGGCACTGAAGCTTTCTTT
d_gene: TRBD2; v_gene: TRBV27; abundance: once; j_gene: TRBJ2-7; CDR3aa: CASSSLAGNRYEQYF; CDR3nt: TGTGCCAGCAGTTCTTTAGCGGGTAATAGGTACGAGCAGTACTTC
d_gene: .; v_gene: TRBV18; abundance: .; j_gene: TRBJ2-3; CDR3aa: CASSLDRLAQGDTQYF; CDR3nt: TGTGCCAGCTCACTTGATCGGCTAGCGCAGGGAGATACGCAGTATTTT